This T cell receptor (beta chain) was profiled in a study of early T cells in non-severe SARS-CoV-2 infection. Background on the study: The chains were unpaired, and the sequenced material was bulk RNA from unsorted whole blood. General observations from the study: Clonotype matching in VDJdb favored anti-spike CD8 responses and did not capture private and CD4 specificities.

With V trimmed by 0 bases and J by 0 bases, 22 bases remained unmatched. Per germline, CDR1 LGHNT and CDR2 FRNRAP. The CDR3 runs to 23 residues. The TCR library protocol attached unique molecular identifiers to the individual cDNA molecules. TCRdb reprocessed the 5' RACE reads with MiXCR, giving one entry per CDR3 protein. This table holds 50,000 or so distinct CDR3 sequences, less than 15% found once. This clonotype was picked up a small number of times. What it binds is unknown. This chain uses TRBV12-5 with TRBJ2-7; 11 bases are shared with TRBD1. The receptor comes from an adult who was a healthcare worker with PCR-confirmed SARS-CoV-2 infection or an uninfected control (not recorded which). The sequencing sample was made of whole blood. CDR3 DNA: TGTGCTAGTGGTTTGGTCACAAAGAGGGACAGGGGGAAGACTAGCACCTACTCCTACGAGCAGTACTTC. Translated: CASGLVTKRDRGKTSTYSYEQYF.